Presented here are 32 T cell receptor beta chains from one specimen sequenced in a study of early T cells in non-severe SARS-CoV-2 infection. TCRdb analysed the 5' RACE reads with MiXCR anew, one entry per CDR3 protein. Among 45,000 to 65,000 distinct CDR3 sequences listed, less than 15% were seen once. This specimen consisted of whole blood, obtained at baseline. All receptors derive from an adult who was a healthcare worker with PCR-confirmed SARS-CoV-2 infection or an uninfected control (not recorded which).

This clonotype has a count of ten or more. J is TRBJ2-5 and V is TRBV29-1; 7 bases match TRBD1. The CDR3 loop spans 14 amino acids. Looked up from germline, CDR1 is SQVTM and CDR2 is ANQGSEA. V lost 0 bases and J lost 1; bases outside the gene matches: 2. As DNA, the CDR3 is TGCAGCGTTGAAGATTGGACAGGCCAAGAGACCCAGTACTTC. Translation: CSVEDWTGQETQYF.

This clonotype came up many times. The chain links TRBV7-2 to TRBJ1-1, with TRBD1 identical over 10 bases. This CDR3 has 16 residues. Germline trimming cut 1 base from V and 4 bases from J; bases unmatched to any gene: 6. Germline lookup yields CDR1 SGHTA and CDR2 FQGNSA. CDR3 protein: CASSLGTTGGGTEAFF. The DNA of the CDR3 is TGTGCCAGCAGCTTAGGCACGACAGGGGGCGGCACTGAAGCTTTCTTT.

The J gene is TRBJ1-5, the V gene TRBV12-3 or TRBV12-4; no reliable D call. Trimming removed 7 bases at V and 5 bases at J, with 9 bases between. The CDR3 is made up of 12 amino acids. The CDR3, as DNA: TGTGCCAGCACCCTAGGTGATCAGCCCCAGCATTTT. The encoded protein is CASTLGDQPQHF.

This clonotype turned up a few times. The rearrangement joins TRBV29-1 to TRBJ2-3; 8 nucleotides line up with TRBD2. V shed 2 bases, J shed 1 base, and the junction held 8 bases outside the gene matches. Germline CDR1 is SQVTM and CDR2 is ANQGSEA. The CDR3 spans 16 residues. The CDR3, as DNA: TGCAGCGTTGAAAGGGGCGGCGGGAGGCGCACAGATACGCAGTATTTT. Translating gives CSVERGGGRRTDTQYF.

This clonotype was observed a handful of times. This chain uses TRBV25-1 with TRBJ2-7; D unresolved. Germline V CDR1 and CDR2: MGHDK, SYGVNS. The CDR3 spans 10 residues. V was shortened by 3 bases and J by 12 bases, with 9 bases between the two germline ends. CDR3 in DNA: TGTGCCAGCAGTGATTATCGGTCGTACTTC. It yields the protein CASSDYRSYF.

This clonotype has just a few counts. The V gene is TRBV5-6, the J gene TRBJ1-1; the D is unclear. Germline CDR1 and CDR2: SGHDT and YYEEEE. This CDR3 spans 14 amino acids. V was clipped by 2 bases and J by 0 bases, with 8 bases between them. In nucleotides, the CDR3 is TGTGCCAGCAGCTTTGAGATGATGAACACTGAAGCTTTCTTT. Its translation is CASSFEMMNTEAFF.

J is TRBJ2-2 and V is TRBV6-5, with no clear D. The V end was cut by 5 bases, the J end by 7 bases, with 5 bases between. Germline lookup yields CDR1 MNHEY and CDR2 SVGAGI. The CDR3 consists of 11 residues. Here the CDR3 DNA reads TGTGCCAGCAGTGGTAACGGGGAGCTGTTTTTT. Translating gives CASSGNGELFF.

The chain is built from TRBV18 and TRBJ2-7; D uncertain. Trimming shortened V by 4 bases and J by 0 bases, and 7 bases separated the two germline ends. Germline-derived CDR1 and CDR2 are KGHSH and LQKENI. This CDR3 is 13 amino acids long. CDR3 amino acids: CASSQDISYEQYF. As DNA, the CDR3 is TGTGCCAGCTCACAAGACATCTCCTACGAGCAGTACTTC. Full variable domain (remainder filled in from reference TRBV18 and TRBJ2-7): NAGVMQNPRHLVRRRGQEARLRCSPMKGHSHVYWYRQLPEEGLKFMVYLQKENIIDESGMPKERFSAEFPKEGPSILRIQQVVRGDSAAYFCASSQDISYEQYFGPGTRLTVT.

V usage is TRBV2 and J usage is TRBJ2-3; a possible D gene is TRBD2 (7 bases). V shed 7 bases and J shed 6 bases, with 20 bases lying between them. Germline CDR1 and CDR2: SNHLY and FYNNEI. CDR3 length equals 15 residues. The CDR3: CASNPGPGGSDTQYF. CDR3 in DNA: TGTGCCAGCAACCCGGGACCGGGGGGCTCGGATACGCAGTATTTT.

This clonotype was detected many times. The chain employs TRBV7-9 and TRBJ2-4; TRBD1 aligns across 11 bases. The J segment lost 3 bases and the V segment lost 5 bases, leaving 3 bases of the junction unmatched. CDR1 is SEHNR, CDR2 FQNEAQ, per germline (reference sequence). The CDR3 spans 15 residues. The CDR3 coding sequence is TGTGCCAGCAGCCCCGGGACAGGGGGCAAAAACATTCAGTACTTC. It codes for CASSPGTGGKNIQYF.

This clonotype was picked up many times. The CDR3 region has the DNA TGCACCAGCAGCCAAGATCGACCTAGCGGACCGCCTAGGGAGACCCAGTACTTC. It specifies CTSSQDRPSGPPRETQYF. The chain couples TRBV1 to TRBJ2-5; the DNA was not used to check the table's D call, TRBD2. TRBV1 is a listed pseudogene. The CDR3 sequence is 18 residues long.

This clonotype was found a few times. The chain carries TRBV11-2 and TRBJ2-5, with D unresolved. Trimming removed 2 bases from V and 2 bases from J, with 12 bases in between. The CDR3 extends over 15 amino acids. Germline V gene lookup returns CDR1 SGHAT and CDR2 FQNNGV. The CDR3 nucleotides are TGTGCCAGCAGCTTAACCCGGGTCCTACAAGAGACCCAGTACTTC. Amino acids: CASSLTRVLQETQYF.

The rearrangement joins TRBV20-1 to TRBJ2-3; D is unresolved. Germline V CDR1 and CDR2: DFQATT, SNEGSKA (reference sequence). There are 13 residues in the CDR3. V was clipped by 3 bases and J by 5 bases, with 12 bases between them. The chain's CDR3 is CSASKYEVDTQYF. CDR3 nucleotides: TGCAGTGCTAGTAAATACGAAGTAGATACGCAGTATTTT.

This chain links TRBV4-1 with TRBJ1-5; 9 bases match TRBD1. Per the germline V gene, CDR1 is MGHRA and CDR2 is YSYEKL. The V segment lost 2 bases and the J segment 5 bases; nucleotides outside the gene matches: 4. This CDR3 has 15 residues. The CDR3 DNA reads TGCGCCAGCAGCCAACCCGGACAGGGGCATCAGCCCCAGCATTTT. Its translation: CASSQPGQGHQPQHF.

This clonotype was seen at least ten times. The J gene is TRBJ2-1, the V gene TRBV3-1; 12 nucleotides agree with TRBD2. Germline V gene data show CDR1 as LGHDT and CDR2 as YNNKEL (reference sequence). The CDR3 is 14 residues long. The V and J ends lost 2 bases and 7 bases, in that order; junction bases with no gene match: 0. The CDR3 DNA reads as TGTGCCAGCAGCCAACTAGCGGGAGGGAATGAGCAGTTCTTC. It is translated as CASSQLAGGNEQFF.

This clonotype showed up many times. This sequence joins TRBV7-3 and TRBJ2-3; 7 bases align to TRBD2. CDR3 length: 15 residues. Unmatched junction bases numbered 5, after V lost 5 bases and J lost 0 bases. Germline CDR1 and CDR2: SGHTA and FQGTGA. The CDR3: CASSPDSGSTDTQYF. CDR3 bases: TGTGCCAGCAGCCCCGATAGCGGGAGCACAGATACGCAGTATTTT.

By sample fraction, this clonotype is medium-sized. J is TRBJ1-4 and V is TRBV2; no reliable D call. With 3 bases removed from V and 5 bases from J, the gap between germline ends came to 10 bases. Germline CDR1 and CDR2: SNHLY and FYNNEI. The CDR3 extends over 14 amino acids. This chain's CDR3 is CASSDHRQNEKLFF. The DNA of the CDR3 is TGTGCCAGCAGTGACCACAGACAAAATGAAAAACTGTTTTTT.

The chain carries TRBV20-1 and TRBJ2-7; D gene uncertain. Germline CDR1 and CDR2: DFQATT and SNEGSKA (reference sequence). V was clipped by 4 bases and J by 0 bases, with 4 bases between them. The CDR3 runs 11 residues. The CDR3 bases are TGCAGTGCTATACACTCCTACGAGCAGTACTTC. Amino acid sequence: CSAIHSYEQYF.

The J gene is TRBJ2-1, the V gene TRBV7-9; either TRBD1 or TRBD2 may supply D (5 bases each). The V gene lost 5 bases and the J gene lost 8 bases, with 22 bases spanning the gap. CDR1 is SEHNR, CDR2 FQNEAQ, per germline (reference sequence). This CDR3 has 16 amino acids. This chain's CDR3 is CASSGPGTGRRDEQFF. CDR3 bases: TGTGCCAGCAGCGGACCCGGGACGGGGAGAAGGGATGAGCAGTTCTTC.

The chain uses TRBV6-2 or TRBV6-3 and TRBJ1-5; TRBD1 might be the D (6 bases). V was trimmed by 6 bases and J by 6 bases, leaving 24 bases between them. CDR1 and CDR2 (germline): MNHEY, SVGEGT. This CDR3 contains 17 residues. Here the CDR3 reads CASSKGQGRGWSQPQHF. In nucleotides, the CDR3 is TGTGCCAGCAGCAAAGGGCAGGGGAGAGGCTGGAGTCAGCCCCAGCATTTT.

This clonotype was seen at least ten times. The chain joins TRBV27 to TRBJ1-1; the D gene is possibly TRBD1 (6 bases). This CDR3 is 14 amino acids long. V lost 6 bases, J lost 7 bases, and 18 bases lay in between. Germline lookup yields CDR1 MNHEY and CDR2 SMNVEV (reference sequence). CDR3 in DNA: TGTGCCAGCAGAATTAACCGGGACACCGTTGAAGCTTTCTTT. Protein sequence: CASRINRDTVEAFF.

This clonotype has a count of ten or more. The chain uses TRBV19 and TRBJ2-2; D gene uncertain. V shed 1 base and J shed 4 bases, with 10 bases lying between them. The CDR3 contains 15 residues. CDR1 is LNHDA, CDR2 SQIVND, per germline (reference sequence). CDR3 amino acids: CASSIGRTSTGELFF. The CDR3 DNA reads TGTGCCAGTAGTATAGGAAGAACAAGCACCGGGGAGCTGTTTTTT.

The table lists this clonotype with a few counts. The chain joins TRBV19 to TRBJ2-3, with D perhaps TRBD2 (6 bases). The germline V gene encodes CDR1 LNHDA and CDR2 SQIVND (reference sequence). The V end was cut by 4 bases, the J end by 3 bases, with 11 bases between. CDR3 length: 14 amino acids. CDR3 in amino acids: CASSTPRGTDTQYF. The CDR3 DNA follows: TGTGCCAGTAGTACCCCCCGGGGGACAGATACGCAGTATTTT. Looking up the rest from reference TRBV19 and TRBJ2-3 gives the full variable domain: DGGITQSPKYLFRKEGQNVTLSCEQNLNHDAMYWYRQDPGQGLRLIYYSQIVNDFQKGDIAEGYSVSREKKESFPLTVTSAQKNPTAFYLCASSTPRGTDTQYFGPGTRLTVL.

The V call is TRBV11-2, the J call TRBJ1-2, with D perhaps matching TRBD1 (6 bases). V lost 2 bases to trimming and J lost 3 bases, with 10 bases between them. Germline V gene data show CDR1 as SGHAT and CDR2 as FQNNGV. This CDR3 spans 14 amino acids. As DNA, the CDR3 is TGTGCCAGCAGCTTATTATCAGGGGACTATGGCTACACCTTC. Protein sequence: CASSLLSGDYGYTF.

This clonotype was seen a few times. V usage is TRBV2 and J usage is TRBJ1-5; D not certain. The CDR3 runs 14 residues. Trimming stripped 9 bases from V and 7 bases from J, with 19 bases between. CDR1 SNHLY and CDR2 FYNNEI come from the germline V gene. CDR3 coding DNA: TGTGCCAGTGCATCAAGCGGGCCTCTACAGCCCCAGCATTTT. Translated: CASASSGPLQPQHF.

The CDR3 reads CASSHAGTGGNTQYF. Here the CDR3 DNA reads TGTGCCAGCAGCCACGCCGGGACAGGGGGAAATACGCAGTATTTT. This sequence joins TRBV7-6 and TRBJ2-3; 11 bases align to TRBD1. From germline, CDR1 is SGHVS and CDR2 FNYEAQ. V was clipped by 5 bases and J by 7 bases; unmatched bases: 8. This CDR3 region has 15 residues. Looking up the rest from reference TRBV7-6 and TRBJ2-3 gives the full variable domain: GAGVSQSPRYKVTKRGQDVALRCDPISGHVSLYWYRQALGQGPEFLTYFNYEAQQDKSGLPNDRFSAERPEGSISTLTIQRTEQRDSAMYRCASSHAGTGGNTQYFGPGTRLTVL.

There are many counts of this clonotype. The chain links TRBV7-2 to TRBJ2-3; 7 positions agree with TRBD2. Germline V gene lookup returns CDR1 SGHTA and CDR2 FQGNSA. CDR3 length: 14 amino acids. J was trimmed by 11 bases and V by 3 bases; bases with no gene match: 11. CDR3 loop: CASSLGLPVQKQYF. DNA of the CDR3: TGTGCCAGCAGCTTGGGACTACCGGTCCAGAAGCAGTATTTT.

The chain joins TRBV6-6 to TRBJ2-7; the D is unclear. The CDR3 length is 14 residues. Germline loops: CDR1 MNHNY, CDR2 SVGAGI (reference sequence). The ends were cut back, 6 bases at V and 2 bases at J, with 14 bases in the middle. The CDR3 sequence: CASSLNSATYEQYF. CDR3 coding DNA: TGTGCCAGCAGCTTAAACTCAGCCACCTACGAGCAGTACTTC.

This clonotype showed up just a few times. The chain uses TRBV6-2 or TRBV6-3 and TRBJ2-1, with D tentatively TRBD2 (5 bases). The CDR3 spans 15 residues. The V gene's germline CDR1 is MNHEY and CDR2 SVGEGT. Deletions cut 6 bases from V and 0 bases from J, with 12 bases between. CDR3 bases: TGTGCCAGCAGCCGCCGGGATAACTCCTACAATGAGCAGTTCTTC. The encoded protein is CASSRRDNSYNEQFF.

Comment on this clonotype: A junction end diverges from the germline sequence, so it may reflect a read error. The rearrangement uses TRBV7-6 and TRBJ2-3, with TRBD2 matching 7 bases. Germline V CDR1 and CDR2: SGHVS, FNYEAQ. The CDR3 has 17 residues. The CDR3 DNA reads TGTGCCAGCAGCTTAGGAGCGGGATTGACTAGCACAGATACGCAGTATTTC. Protein product: CASSLGAGLTSTDTQYF.

This clonotype was counted a few times. J is TRBJ1-1 and V is TRBV28; D possibly corresponds to TRBD1 (6 bases). V gave up 8 bases and J gave up 2 bases, with 12 bases separating them. From germline, CDR1 is MDHEN and CDR2 SYDVKM. This CDR3 contains 13 residues. CDR3 in DNA: TGTGCCAGCTTCCCACAGGGTAACACTGAAGCTTTCTTT. Protein product: CASFPQGNTEAFF.

This clonotype was seen only a few times. This chain uses TRBV5-1 with TRBJ2-5; 9 bases are shared with TRBD2. The length of the CDR3 is 15 residues. Trimming removed 4 bases from V and 5 bases from J; junction bases left unmatched: 9. Germline CDR1 is SGHRS and CDR2 is YFSETQ. For the CDR3, the DNA is TGCGCCAGCAGCCCCGGGACTAGCTTCTACGAGACCCAGTACTTC. Protein: CASSPGTSFYETQYF.